This T cell receptor beta chain was found in a study of OX40 agonist ivuxolimab in advanced cancers. Study background: Of mixed ages from about 20 to 90 and averaging about 65 years, the group was almost 85% male.

Losses at the gene ends were 6 bases for V and 3 bases for J; bases not matched to a gene: 12. This CDR3 contains 18 residues. CDR1 and CDR2 (germline): KGHSH, LQKENI. TCRdb's copy holds only in-frame clones and misses some; the assay was immunoSEQ multiplex PCR. The data contain nearly 80,000 clones, approximately 84% of them singletons. The specimen comprised CD4+ or CD8+ T cells sorted from blood, sampled in a trial of the OX40 agonist ivuxolimab. The V call is TRBV18, the J call TRBJ2-6; 9 nucleotides agree with TRBD1. The TCR originated in an adult with an advanced solid tumor such as melanoma, head and neck, liver or kidney cancer. The CDR3 sequence: CASSPSGTGFFGANVLTF. The CDR3 DNA reads as TGTGCCAGCTCTCCTTCCGGGACAGGGTTCTTTGGGGCCAACGTCCTGACTTTC.